This T cell receptor beta chain was retrieved from a study of blood T cell repertoires in COVID-19. Study as a whole: The United States, Italy and Spain provided the acute and convalescent COVID-19 samples. PBMCs, B-cell-depleted T cells, or T cells were the source of the cDNA or gDNA that made up the material.

How the authors handled the data: Using reference gene primer amplification, nucleated cell counts were estimated. The data were produced by immunoSEQ multiplex PCR, yet TCRdb's version contains in-frame clones alone and is incomplete. V, J and clone size are those of that table, while D and trimming were read from the DNA. The data contain nearly 80,000 clones, over 80% of them singletons. The CDR3 totals 20 residues. Sample: peripheral blood. The chain is built from TRBV21-1 and TRBJ2-1; the table names TRBD2, a call not compared with the DNA. TRBV21-1 is a pseudogene locus. The receptor was derived from a man aged 45-60 years with acute or convalescent COVID-19. The CDR3 nucleotides read TGTGCCAGCAGCGCCTGGACTAGCGGGGGCCCTCTAGACTCCTACAATGAGCAGTTCTTC. It is translated as CASSAWTSGGPLDSYNEQFF.